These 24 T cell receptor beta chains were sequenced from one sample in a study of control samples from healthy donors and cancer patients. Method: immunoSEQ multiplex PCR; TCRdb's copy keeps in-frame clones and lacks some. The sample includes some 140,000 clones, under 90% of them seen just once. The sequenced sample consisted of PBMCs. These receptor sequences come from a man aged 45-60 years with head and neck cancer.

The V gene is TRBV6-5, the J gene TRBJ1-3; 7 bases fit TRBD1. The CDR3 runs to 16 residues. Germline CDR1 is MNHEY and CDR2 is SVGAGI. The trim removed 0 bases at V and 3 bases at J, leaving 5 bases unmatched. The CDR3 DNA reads TGTGCCAGCAGTTACTCGAAGTCAGGGGGTGGAAACACCATATATTTT. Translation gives CASSYSKSGGGNTIYF.

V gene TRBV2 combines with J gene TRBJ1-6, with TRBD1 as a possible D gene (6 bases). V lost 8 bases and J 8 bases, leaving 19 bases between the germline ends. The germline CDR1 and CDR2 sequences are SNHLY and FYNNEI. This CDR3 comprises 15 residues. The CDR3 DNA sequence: TGTGCCAGCCGACAGGCCGCCTCCTCCTATTCACCCCTCCACTTT. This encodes CASRQAASSYSPLHF.

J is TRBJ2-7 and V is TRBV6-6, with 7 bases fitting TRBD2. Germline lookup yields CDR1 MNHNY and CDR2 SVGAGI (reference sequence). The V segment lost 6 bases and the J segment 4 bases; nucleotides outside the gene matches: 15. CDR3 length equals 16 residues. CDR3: CASSHPEGLAVYEQYF. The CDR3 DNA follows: TGTGCCAGCAGCCATCCAGAGGGCCTAGCGGTTTACGAGCAGTACTTC.

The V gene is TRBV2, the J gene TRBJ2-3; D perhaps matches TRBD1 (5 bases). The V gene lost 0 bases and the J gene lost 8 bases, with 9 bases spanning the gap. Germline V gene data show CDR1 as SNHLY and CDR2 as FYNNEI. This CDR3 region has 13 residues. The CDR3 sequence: CASSEAPQGTQYF. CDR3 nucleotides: TGTGCCAGCAGTGAAGCGCCTCAGGGTACGCAGTATTTT. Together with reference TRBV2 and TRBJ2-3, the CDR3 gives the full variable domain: EPEVTQTPSHQVTQMGQEVILRCVPISNHLYFYWYRQILGQKVEFLVSFYNNEISEKSEIFDDQFSVERPDGSNFTLKIRSTKLEDSAMYFCASSEAPQGTQYFGPGTRLTVL.

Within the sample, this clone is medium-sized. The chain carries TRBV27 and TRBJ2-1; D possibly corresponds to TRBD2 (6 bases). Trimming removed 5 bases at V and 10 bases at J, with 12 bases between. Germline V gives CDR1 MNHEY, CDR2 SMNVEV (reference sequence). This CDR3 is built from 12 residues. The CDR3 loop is CASSPSGVEQFF. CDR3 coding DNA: TGTGCCAGCAGTCCATCGGGGGTGGAGCAGTTCTTC.

CDR3 DNA sequence: TGCGCCAGCAGCTTCCCGGGGACTAGCGGTAGCACAGATACGCAGTATTTT. It yields the protein CASSFPGTSGSTDTQYF. The V gene is TRBV5-1, the J gene TRBJ2-3; 11 bases match TRBD2. After removal of 2 bases from V and 0 bases from J, the junction contained 5 bases not matched to a gene. The CDR3 loop spans 17 amino acids. Germline V gene sequence: CDR1 SGHRS, CDR2 YFSETQ.

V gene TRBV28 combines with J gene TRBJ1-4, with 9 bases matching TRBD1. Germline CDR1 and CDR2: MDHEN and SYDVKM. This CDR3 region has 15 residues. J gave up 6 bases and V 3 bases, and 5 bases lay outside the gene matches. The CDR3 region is CASSFRDREDEKLFF. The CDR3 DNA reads TGTGCCAGCAGTTTCCGGGACAGGGAAGATGAAAAACTGTTTTTT.

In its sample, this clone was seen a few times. The CDR3 nucleotides read TGTGCCAGCAGCTTCGACTCGAGCTCCTACAATGAGCAGTTCTTC. This sequence encodes CASSFDSSSYNEQFF. The chain uses TRBV5-8 and TRBJ2-1; D is uncertain. Looked up from germline, CDR1 is SGHTS and CDR2 is YDEGEE. Trimming removed 2 bases at V and 0 bases at J, with 9 bases between. The CDR3 spans 15 residues.

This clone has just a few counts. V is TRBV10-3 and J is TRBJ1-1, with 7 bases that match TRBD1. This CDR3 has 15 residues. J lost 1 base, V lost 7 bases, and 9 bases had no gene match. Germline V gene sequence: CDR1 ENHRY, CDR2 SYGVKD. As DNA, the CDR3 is TGTGCCATCAAGGAGGAGGGGGCGGCGAACACTGAAGCTTTCTTT. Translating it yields CAIKEEGAANTEAFF.

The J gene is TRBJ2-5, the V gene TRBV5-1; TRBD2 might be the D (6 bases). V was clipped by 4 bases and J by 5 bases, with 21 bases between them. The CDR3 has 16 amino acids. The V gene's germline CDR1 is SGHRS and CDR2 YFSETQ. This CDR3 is CASSPRRGPVGETQYF. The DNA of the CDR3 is TGCGCCAGCAGCCCTCGGAGGGGTCCCGTGGGGGAGACCCAGTACTTC.

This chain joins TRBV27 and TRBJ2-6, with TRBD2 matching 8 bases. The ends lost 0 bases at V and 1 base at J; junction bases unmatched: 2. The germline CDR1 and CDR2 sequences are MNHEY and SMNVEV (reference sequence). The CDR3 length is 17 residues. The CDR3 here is CASSLSAGGSGANVLTF. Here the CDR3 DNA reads TGTGCCAGCAGTTTATCTGCGGGGGGATCTGGGGCCAACGTCCTGACTTTC.

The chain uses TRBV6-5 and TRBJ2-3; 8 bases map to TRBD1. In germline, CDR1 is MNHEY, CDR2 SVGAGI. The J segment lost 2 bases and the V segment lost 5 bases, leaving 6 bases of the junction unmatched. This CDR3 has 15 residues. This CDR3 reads CASSLQGAFTDTQYF. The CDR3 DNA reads TGTGCCAGCAGTCTCCAGGGGGCTTTCACAGATACGCAGTATTTT.

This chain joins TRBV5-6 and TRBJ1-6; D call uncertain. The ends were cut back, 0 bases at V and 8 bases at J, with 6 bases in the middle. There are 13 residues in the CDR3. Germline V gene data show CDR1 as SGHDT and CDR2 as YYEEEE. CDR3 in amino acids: CASSLDIDSPLHF. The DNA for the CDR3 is TGTGCCAGCAGCTTGGATATTGATTCACCCCTCCACTTT.

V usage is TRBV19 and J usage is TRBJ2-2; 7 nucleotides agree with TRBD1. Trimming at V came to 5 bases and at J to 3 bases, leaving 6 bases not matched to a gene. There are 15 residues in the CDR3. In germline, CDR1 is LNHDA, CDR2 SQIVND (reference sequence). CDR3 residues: CASSEGARDTGELFF. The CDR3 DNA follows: TGTGCCAGTAGTGAGGGGGCGCGGGACACCGGGGAGCTGTTTTTT.

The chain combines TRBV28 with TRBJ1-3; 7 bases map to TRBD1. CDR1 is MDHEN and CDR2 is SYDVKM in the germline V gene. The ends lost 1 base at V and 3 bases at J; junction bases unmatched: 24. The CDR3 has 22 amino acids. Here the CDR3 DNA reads TGTGCCAGCAGTTTATATGCCCCGCCCCCAACAGGGGAAGATGTCGTTGGAAACACCATATATTTT. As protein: CASSLYAPPPTGEDVVGNTIYF.

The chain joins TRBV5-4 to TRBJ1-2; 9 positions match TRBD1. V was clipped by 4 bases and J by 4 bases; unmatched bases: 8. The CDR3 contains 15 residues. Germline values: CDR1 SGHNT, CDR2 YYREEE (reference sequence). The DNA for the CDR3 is TGTGCCAGCAGCCCTCGGACAGGGGAGACCTATGGCTACACCTTC. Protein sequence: CASSPRTGETYGYTF.

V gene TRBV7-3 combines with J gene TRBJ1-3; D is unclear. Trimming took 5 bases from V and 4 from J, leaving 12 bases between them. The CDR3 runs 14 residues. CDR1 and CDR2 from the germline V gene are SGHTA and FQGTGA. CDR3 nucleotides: TGTGCCAGCAGCCCGTGGAACAGAGGAAACACCATATATTTT. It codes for CASSPWNRGNTIYF. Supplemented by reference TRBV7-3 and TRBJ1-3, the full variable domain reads GAGVSQTPSNKVTEKGKYVELRCDPISGHTALYWYRQSLGQGPEFLIYFQGTGAADDSGLPNDRFFAVRPEGSVSTLKIQRTERGDSAVYLCASSPWNRGNTIYFGEGSWLTVV.

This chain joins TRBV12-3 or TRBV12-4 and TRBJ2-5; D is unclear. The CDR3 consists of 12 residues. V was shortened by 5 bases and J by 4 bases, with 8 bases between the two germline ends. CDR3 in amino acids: CASSLPPETQYF. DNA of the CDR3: TGTGCCAGCAGTCTTCCCCCAGAGACCCAGTACTTC.

CDR3 residues: CASSTPGLVYEQYF. The CDR3 DNA sequence: TGTGCCAGCAGTACCCCGGGACTAGTCTACGAGCAGTACTTC. The chain uses TRBV6-5 and TRBJ2-7; 8 positions match TRBD2. The trim removed 5 bases at V and 3 bases at J, leaving 6 bases unmatched. This CDR3 has 14 amino acids. CDR1 MNHEY and CDR2 SVGAGI come from the germline V gene.

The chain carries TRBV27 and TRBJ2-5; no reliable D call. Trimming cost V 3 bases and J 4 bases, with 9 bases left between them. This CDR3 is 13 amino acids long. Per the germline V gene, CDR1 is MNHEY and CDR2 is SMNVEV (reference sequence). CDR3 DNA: TGTGCCAGCAGTTTTTGGGGTGGAGAGACCCAGTACTTC. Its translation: CASSFWGGETQYF.

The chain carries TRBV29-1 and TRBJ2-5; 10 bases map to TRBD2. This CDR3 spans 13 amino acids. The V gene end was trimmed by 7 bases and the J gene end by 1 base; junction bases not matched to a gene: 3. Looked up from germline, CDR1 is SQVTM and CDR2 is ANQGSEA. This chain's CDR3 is CSGGTSVQETQYF. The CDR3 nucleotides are TGCAGCGGGGGGACTAGCGTCCAAGAGACCCAGTACTTC.

The CDR3 spells CASSLDSGRASSYEQYF. CDR3 coding DNA: TGTGCCAGCAGCTTAGATTCGGGCAGGGCAAGCTCCTACGAGCAGTACTTC. V usage is TRBV7-8 and J usage is TRBJ2-7; D perhaps matches TRBD1 (5 bases). CDR3 length: 17 amino acids. Germline V gives CDR1 SGHVS, CDR2 FQNEAQ. Trimming left V 1 base short and J 0 bases short, with 16 bases between.

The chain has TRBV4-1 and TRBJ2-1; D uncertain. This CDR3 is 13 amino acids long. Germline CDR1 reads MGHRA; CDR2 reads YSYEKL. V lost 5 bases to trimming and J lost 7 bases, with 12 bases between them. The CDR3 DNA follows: TGCGCCAGCAGCTACGACATGGGGAATGAGCAGTTCTTC. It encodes CASSYDMGNEQFF.

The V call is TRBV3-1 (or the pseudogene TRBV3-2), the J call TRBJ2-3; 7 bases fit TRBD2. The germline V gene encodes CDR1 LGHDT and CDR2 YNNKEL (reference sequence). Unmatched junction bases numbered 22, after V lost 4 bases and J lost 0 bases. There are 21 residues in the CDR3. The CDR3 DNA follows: TGTGCCAGCAGCCGACCGAGGGTGGTAGCGGGTCAAACCCCTAGCACAGATACGCAGTATTTT. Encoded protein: CASSRPRVVAGQTPSTDTQYF.